One TCR beta chain is described in this entry. The antigen remains undetermined. Measured with immunoSEQ multiplex PCR; TCRdb has only the in-frame clones, and not every one. The sample records more than 70,000 clones, 94% being singletons. The sample is drawn from a study of cytomegalovirus exposure and HLA in healthy donors. Across the whole study: Later analysis reported that the 120 or so validation repertoires shared the platform of the roughly 700 first-cohort repertoires. Study-level results: Reported performance of the classifier showed diagnosis of cytomegalovirus status with high specificity and sensitivity. The study put some 150 TCR beta chains on its list as cytomegalovirus-associated.

V lost 0 bases and J 0 bases, leaving 12 bases between the germline ends. The CDR3 runs 16 residues. The germline V gene has CDR1 MNHEY and CDR2 SVGAGI. The origin of this receptor is a woman aged 18 to 35 in good health and CMV-seronegative. Sequencing input: PBMCs. This chain uses TRBV6-5 with TRBJ2-7; TRBD1 is a possible D gene (6 bases). The CDR3 sequence: CASSYSSGVGSYEQYF. CDR3 DNA sequence: TGTGCCAGCAGTTACTCGTCAGGGGTGGGCTCCTACGAGCAGTACTTC.